The 29 T cell receptor beta chains reported below all come from one sample, sequenced in a study of cytomegalovirus exposure and HLA in healthy donors. PCR used 60 Vbeta primers and 13 Jbeta primers. Method: immunoSEQ multiplex PCR; TCRdb's copy keeps in-frame clones and lacks some. The sample includes approximately 150,000 clones, roughly 80% of them seen just once. The material sequenced was PBMCs. These receptors were collected from a boy aged 2 to 10 in good health and CMV-seronegative.

Only a few counts were recorded for this clone. This sequence joins TRBV7-6 and TRBJ1-6; D is perhaps TRBD1 (6 bases). Germline lookup yields CDR1 SGHVS and CDR2 FNYEAQ. V lost 3 bases and J lost 4, with 10 bases in between. The CDR3 length is 15 residues. The CDR3 nucleotides are TGTGCCAGCAGCTTGGACGGGACATATAATTCACCCCTCCACTTT. Protein: CASSLDGTYNSPLHF. Supplemented by reference TRBV7-6 and TRBJ1-6, the full variable domain reads GAGVSQSPRYKVTKRGQDVALRCDPISGHVSLYWYRQALGQGPEFLTYFNYEAQQDKSGLPNDRFSAERPEGSISTLTIQRTEQRDSAMYRCASSLDGTYNSPLHFGNGTRLTVT.

The chain is built from TRBV7-9 and TRBJ1-4, with unresolved D. This CDR3 is built from 15 residues. Looked up from germline, CDR1 is SEHNR and CDR2 is FQNEAQ (reference sequence). Trimming left V 3 bases short and J 7 bases short, with 15 bases between. The CDR3 is CASSLIGGCCEKLFF. CDR3 DNA sequence: TGTGCCAGCAGCTTGATTGGAGGGTGTTGTGAAAAACTGTTTTTT.

This chain uses TRBV6-5 with TRBJ1-2; 7 bases agree with TRBD1. Germline CDR1 is MNHEY and CDR2 is SVGAGI. CDR3 length equals 15 residues. The ends lost 5 bases at V and 2 bases at J; junction bases unmatched: 8. The CDR3 DNA is TGTGCCAGCAGTCGGACAGGTCAGGGGAACTATGGCTACACCTTC. It yields the protein CASSRTGQGNYGYTF.

The chain employs TRBV5-6 and TRBJ2-5; tentatively, D is TRBD1 (6 bases). Per germline, CDR1 SGHDT and CDR2 YYEEEE. Deletions cut 2 bases from V and 1 base from J, with 12 bases between. This CDR3 region has 15 residues. As DNA, the CDR3 is TGTGCCAGCAGCTTCCCCGCCAGGGGCCAAGAGACCCAGTACTTC. Its translation is CASSFPARGQETQYF.

V is TRBV7-8 and J is TRBJ1-2; perhaps TRBD1 as D (5 bases). This CDR3 comprises 14 residues. The ends were cut back, 5 bases at V and 3 bases at J, with 13 bases in the middle. Germline values: CDR1 SGHVS, CDR2 FQNEAQ. CDR3 in amino acids: CASSRAGVDYGYTF. The CDR3 DNA is TGTGCCAGCAGCCGAGCGGGGGTTGACTATGGCTACACCTTC.

A word on this clone: At the DNA level, this CDR3 is encoded by other sequences in the same sample as well. The chain recombines TRBV11-2 with TRBJ2-7; D call uncertain. The CDR3 runs 12 residues. Germline values: CDR1 SGHAT, CDR2 FQNNGV. Trimming took off 6 bases at V and 0 bases at J, with 6 bases between the two ends. CDR3 amino acids: CASSLSSYEQYF. The CDR3 DNA sequence: TGTGCCAGCAGTCTTAGCTCCTACGAGCAGTACTTC.

The chain uses TRBV7-9 and TRBJ2-7, with TRBD2 matching 7 bases. Looked up from germline, CDR1 is SEHNR and CDR2 is FQNEAQ (reference sequence). The V gene end was trimmed by 3 bases and the J gene end by 4 bases; junction bases not matched to a gene: 6. This CDR3 has 14 residues. The CDR3 protein is CASSFGGSTYEQYF. The CDR3 nucleotides read TGTGCCAGCAGCTTCGGCGGGAGTACGTACGAGCAGTACTTC.

V is TRBV27 and J is TRBJ2-1; 15 bases fit TRBD2. The CDR3 covers 19 residues. Germline CDR1 MNHEY, CDR2 SMNVEV (reference sequence). The V gene end was trimmed by 3 bases and the J gene end by 7 bases; junction bases not matched to a gene: 13. CDR3 nucleotides: TGTGCCAGCAGTTTCGGACTAGCGGGGGGGCCAGTGTTGAGAAATGAGCAGTTCTTC. This codes for CASSFGLAGGPVLRNEQFF.

A single count supports this clone. Relative to the germline gene, one junction end is altered; a read error may explain this. The chain employs TRBV7-9 and TRBJ2-3, with 7 bases lining up with TRBD1. Germline CDR1 reads SEHNR; CDR2 reads FQNEAQ (reference sequence). The CDR3 covers 15 residues. The DNA of the CDR3 is TGTTCCAGCAGCTTAGCGACAGGGAGCACAGATACGCAGTATTTT. This encodes CSSSLATGSTDTQYF.

The gene calls are TRBV28 and TRBJ1-2, with TRBD1 identical over 9 bases. The germline V gene has CDR1 MDHEN and CDR2 SYDVKM. After removal of 3 bases from V and 0 bases from J, the junction contained 8 bases not matched to a gene. CDR3 length: 17 residues. CDR3: CASSFTGGARANYGYTF. CDR3 sequence (DNA): TGTGCCAGCAGTTTCACAGGGGGCGCAAGAGCTAACTATGGCTACACCTTC.

This chain joins TRBV5-6 and TRBJ2-5, with TRBD2 matching 8 bases. The end of the DNA is better explained by TRBJ2-7, so the J call may be wrong. The CDR3 loop spans 17 amino acids. CDR1 and CDR2 (germline): SGHDT, YYEEEE. CDR3: CASSSTSGGAVSYEQYF. In DNA form, the CDR3 reads TGTGCCAGCAGCTCTACCTCGGGGGGGGCGGTCTCCTACGAGCAGTACTTC.

The rearrangement joins TRBV27 to TRBJ2-1; 10 bases are shared with TRBD2. With 2 bases clipped from V and 9 bases from J, the junction kept 7 bases outside the gene matches. The CDR3 has 15 residues. CDR1 is MNHEY and CDR2 is SMNVEV in the germline V gene (reference sequence). Here the CDR3 reads CASSLPLAGVREQFF. DNA for the CDR3: TGTGCCAGCAGTTTACCGCTAGCGGGGGTTCGTGAGCAGTTCTTC.

V is TRBV11-2 and J is TRBJ2-1; D might be TRBD2 (6 bases). Germline V CDR1 and CDR2: SGHAT, FQNNGV. The CDR3 is 16 residues long. V dropped 7 bases and J dropped 1 base, with 17 bases sitting between them. Here the CDR3 reads CASTETSGVSYNEQFF. CDR3 DNA: TGTGCCAGCACCGAAACATCGGGAGTTTCCTACAATGAGCAGTTCTTC.

This chain joins TRBV28 and TRBJ2-3, with D possibly TRBD1 on 6 matching bases. V lost 6 bases and J lost 2, with 15 bases in between. CDR3 size: 15 residues. Germline V gives CDR1 MDHEN, CDR2 SYDVKM. CDR3 in amino acids: CASSTLQGLTDTQYF. The CDR3, as DNA: TGTGCCAGCAGCACGCTCCAGGGGCTCACAGATACGCAGTATTTT.

This rearrangement joins TRBV7-6 to TRBJ2-1; TRBD2 is a possible D gene (6 bases). The CDR3 extends over 14 amino acids. Between the trimmed V and J ends, which lost 0 bases and 8 bases, there was a span of 11 bases. Looked up from germline, CDR1 is SGHVS and CDR2 is FNYEAQ. In nucleotides, the CDR3 is TGTGCCAGCAGCTTAGCCGAGGCTAGCGATGAGCAGTTCTTC. Its protein product is CASSLAEASDEQFF.

The gene calls are TRBV5-1 and TRBJ2-5; 9 nucleotides agree with TRBD1. The DNA end lines up better with TRBJ2-7; the J call may be wrong. The CDR3 totals 14 residues. Germline V CDR1 and CDR2: SGHRS, YFSETQ. As DNA, the CDR3 is TGCGCCAGCAGCCTGGGACAGGGTTCCTACGAGCAGTACTTC. Its protein is CASSLGQGSYEQYF.

V usage is TRBV15 and J usage is TRBJ2-5; 8 positions match TRBD2. This CDR3 has 16 residues. The ends lost 3 bases at V and 9 bases at J; junction bases unmatched: 15. Germline V lookup: CDR1 LNHNV, CDR2 YYDKDF (reference sequence). The CDR3 DNA reads TGTGCCACCAGCAGCTTTAGCGGGAATCGATTTCTGGCCCAGTACTTC. Its translation is CATSSFSGNRFLAQYF.

This clone was observed once. DNA of the CDR3: TGTGCCAGCAGTTTGGTCGACAGGGGAGGTGGCTACACCTTC. Its translation: CASSLVDRGGGYTF. The genes are TRBV28 and TRBJ1-2; 8 nucleotides line up with TRBD1. V lost 3 bases and J lost 7; bases outside the gene matches: 7. Germline loops: CDR1 MDHEN, CDR2 SYDVKM. CDR3 length: 14 amino acids.

This clone has just a few counts. This sequence joins TRBV6-1 and TRBJ2-1; 10 bases agree with TRBD2. This CDR3 region has 14 residues. In germline, CDR1 is MNHNS, CDR2 SASEGT. V shed 4 bases, J shed 4 bases, and the junction held 1 base outside the gene matches. The CDR3 coding sequence is TGTGCCAGCAGTGGAGCGGGGGGGTACAATGAGCAGTTCTTC. Encoded protein: CASSGAGGYNEQFF.

The genes are TRBV20-1 and TRBJ2-5; D call uncertain. The DNA end favors TRBJ2-7, so the J call may be wrong. The CDR3 sequence is 10 residues long. Germline values: CDR1 DFQATT, CDR2 SNEGSKA (reference sequence). CDR3: CSAARYEQYF. The DNA of the CDR3 is TGCAGTGCTGCCCGTTACGAGCAGTACTTC.

Here the CDR3 reads CASSPLAGEGSYTDTQYF. In DNA, the CDR3 is TGTGCCAGCTCACCTTTAGCGGGAGAGGGGTCTTACACAGATACGCAGTATTTT. This chain links TRBV18 with TRBJ2-3, with 9 bases aligning to TRBD2. With 3 bases clipped from V and 2 bases from J, the junction kept 12 bases outside the gene matches. The CDR3 spans 18 residues. The germline V gene encodes CDR1 KGHSH and CDR2 LQKENI.

This clone was seen just once. CDR3 sequence reads: CASTRTNSYEQYF. The CDR3 DNA reads TGTGCCAGCACCCGGACAAACTCCTACGAGCAGTACTTC. The chain has TRBV5-5 and TRBJ2-7; maybe TRBD1 (5 bases). The CDR3 is 13 amino acids. CDR1 is SGHKS, CDR2 YYEKEE, per germline (reference sequence). Trimming stripped 6 bases from V and 0 bases from J, with 10 bases between.

V and J are TRBV6-5 and TRBJ1-2; possible D gene TRBD1, 6 bases. Germline CDR1 MNHEY, CDR2 SVGAGI. Between the trimmed V and J ends, which lost 5 bases and 4 bases, there was a span of 14 bases. The CDR3 consists of 14 residues. In DNA, the CDR3 is TGTGCCAGCAGTGATGGGACATTGGGCTATGGCTACACCTTC. Amino acid sequence: CASSDGTLGYGYTF.

There are a few counts of this clone. The J gene is TRBJ2-7, the V gene TRBV5-1; 14 nucleotides align to TRBD2. This CDR3 comprises 15 residues. Germline CDR1 SGHRS, CDR2 YFSETQ. The V gene end was trimmed by 4 bases and the J gene end by 8 bases; junction bases not matched to a gene: 8. The CDR3 here is CASSPGTSGSWKQYF. The CDR3 DNA reads TGCGCCAGCAGCCCGGGGACTAGCGGGAGTTGGAAGCAGTACTTC.

This clone came up a few times. This chain uses TRBV28 with TRBJ2-5; the match to TRBD2 covers 10 bases. CDR3 length: 15 residues. With 5 bases clipped from V and 4 bases from J, the junction kept 7 bases outside the gene matches. Per germline, CDR1 MDHEN and CDR2 SYDVKM. CDR3 nucleotides: TGTGCCAGCAGTCACAGCGGGAGGGCTTCAGAGACCCAGTACTTC. This encodes CASSHSGRASETQYF.

The rearrangement joins TRBV9 to TRBJ2-7; 10 positions agree with TRBD1. CDR1 and CDR2 (germline): SGDLS, YYNGEE. The J segment lost 4 bases and the V segment lost 4 bases, leaving 5 bases of the junction unmatched. This CDR3 region has 14 residues. The CDR3 reads CASSPGTGDYEQYF. The CDR3 region has the DNA TGTGCCAGCAGCCCGGGGACAGGGGATTACGAGCAGTACTTC. The full variable domain, its missing parts supplied by reference TRBV9 and TRBJ2-7, is DSGVTQTPKHLITATGQRVTLRCSPRSGDLSVYWYQQSLDQGLQFLIQYYNGEERAKGNILERFSAQQFPDLHSELNLSSLELGDSALYFCASSPGTGDYEQYFGPGTRLTVT.

This clone has a single count. This chain links TRBV19 with TRBJ2-7; the D is unclear. The germline gives CDR1 LNHDA, CDR2 SQIVND (reference sequence). CDR3 length: 12 residues. The V end lost 7 bases, the J end lost 2 bases, and 9 bases lay between the germline ends. The CDR3 here is CASTGFAYEQYF. In DNA, the CDR3 is TGTGCCAGTACCGGGTTCGCCTACGAGCAGTACTTC.

This clone is a singleton in its sample. V usage is TRBV29-1 and J usage is TRBJ1-1; D is unclear. In germline, CDR1 is SQVTM, CDR2 ANQGSEA. There are 14 residues in the CDR3. Between the trimmed V and J ends, which lost 5 bases and 0 bases, there was a span of 13 bases. Here the CDR3 reads CSVWSYSMNTEAFF. CDR3 in DNA: TGCAGCGTTTGGTCGTACAGCATGAACACTGAAGCTTTCTTT.

The chain carries TRBV2 and TRBJ1-1; a weak D match, TRBD1 (5 bases). The CDR3 consists of 14 residues. Trimming shortened V by 8 bases and J by 0 bases, and 13 bases separated the two germline ends. Germline-derived CDR1 and CDR2 are SNHLY and FYNNEI. For the CDR3, the DNA is TGTGCCAGCCGATATAGACAGATGAACACTGAAGCTTTCTTT. Its translation is CASRYRQMNTEAFF.